The present TCR beta chain was sequenced within a study of T cells in Graves' hyperthyroidism and ophthalmopathy. Study findings and constraints: Blood shared most expanded thyroid clonotypes above 0.001. A model of 13 V-J features distinguished ophthalmopathy from stable hyperthyroidism. Median prediction lead before ophthalmopathy onset was 6.5 months with the model.

Template material for amplifying TCR beta CDR3 regions consisted of RNA transcripts. The TCR CDR3 first-round RT-PCR relied on the HTBI primer set. TCRdb re-called the multiplex PCR reads with MiXCR, one entry per CDR3 protein. The sample records approximately 740,000 distinct CDR3 sequences, around 13% being singletons. Patients were excluded because of uncontrolled infection, other autoimmune disease, pregnancy or lactation. CDR1 is MDHEN and CDR2 is SYDVKM in the germline V gene. CDR3 length: 15 residues. With respect to this clonotype: What it binds is unknown. A junction end diverges from the germline sequence, so it may reflect a read error.

This receptor was identified in a woman aged 18 to 35 with Graves' hyperthyroidism. The material sequenced was blood. This sequence joins TRBV28 and TRBJ2-6, with D tentatively TRBD1 (5 bases). This CDR3 is CVSSLSGSGANVLTF. Here the CDR3 DNA reads TGTGTCAGCAGTTTATCAGGGTCCGGGGCCAACGTCCTGACTTTC.